This TCR beta chain was identified in a study of blood T cell repertoires in COVID-19 (TCRdb year 2020). Broadly, across the study: Samples covering the acute and convalescent phases of COVID-19 were provided by collaborators in the United States, Italy and Spain. The material from the prospective study consisted of cDNA or gDNA derived from T cells, B-cell-depleted T cells, or PBMCs. Deeply sampled blood TCRbeta repertoires from subjects exposed to, actively infected with, or recovered from COVID-19 were included in the dataset. The repertoires were made available in a free public database intended to serve as a resource for research on the immune response to SARS-CoV-2. The samples were drawn from the first 160 participants of the ongoing ImmuneRACE study and from more than 1,000 subjects provided by 6 global collaborators. Nearly every sample came with metadata listing a de-identified subject ID, COVID-19 status, age in years and sex. Where available, HLA class I and class II types were taken from metadata supplied by the sample provider and were not determined by assay-based typing. Results the study describes overall, beyond this receptor: Clinical and demographic metadata were provided uncurated, with the amount varying by source and participant.

As regards this clone: Its antigen remains unidentified. Base qualities are not provided; no much larger clone lies one nucleotide away.

The immunoSEQ Assay, a bias-controlled multiplex PCR, was used to amplify TCRbeta CDR3 regions from genomic DNA. Per the source publication's procedure: The number of nucleated cells in each sample was estimated by amplification of reference gene primers within the assay. Sequence reads were collapsed and filtered to measure the absolute abundance of every unique TCRbeta CDR3 rearrangement. For each sample, productive Simpson clonality was calculated as the square root of Simpson's diversity index across productive rearrangements. This is the immuneACCESS table as TCRdb keeps it, with only in-frame sequences that have V and J called. A part of the clones is gone; compared with another copy, unresolved V genes explain less than half, and the rest is unexplained. V, J and clone size are taken as reported in that table, and D and trimming were inferred from the DNA itself. This sample comprises about 89,000 clones, about 80% of them detected only once. The top ten clones comprise roughly 21% of the sample.

From cysteine to phenylalanine, the CDR3 is 16 amino acids long. The only DNA kept is the CDR3, 48 bases in frame from the first base. CDR1 and CDR2 were assigned from the germline V gene (reference sequence) as LGHDT and YNNKEL. After removal of 6 bases from V and 6 bases from J, the junction retains 14 bases not matched to a gene. The collaborating institutions used their own protocols to collect whole blood in K2EDTA tubes. Collaborator samples were shipped for TCRbeta analysis as frozen whole blood, isolated PBMCs, or DNA extracted from either sample type. Sequencing input: peripheral blood. This TCR derives from an elderly woman with acute or convalescent COVID-19. The chain couples TRBV3-1 (or the pseudogene TRBV3-2) to TRBJ2-3; TRBD1 agrees with 8 junctional bases. CDR3 reads: CASSRYTGGSSDTQYF. The DNA is as follows: TGTGCCAGCAGTCGTTATACAGGGGGTTCATCCGATACGCAGTATTTT.